This T cell receptor beta chain was recovered during a study of blood T cell repertoires in COVID-19. For the study at large: Specimens from acute and convalescent COVID-19 originated in the United States, Italy and Spain. PBMCs, B-cell-depleted T cells, or T cells provided the cDNA or gDNA that made up the material.

Authors' data handling: The authors estimated nucleated cell counts from reference gene primer amplification. Profiling relied on immunoSEQ multiplex PCR, and the TCRdb table lists in-frame clones only, not all of them. V and J calls and clone size are given by that table; D and trimming were obtained from the DNA. This table holds about 190,000 clones, about 88% found once. This CDR3 comprises 14 residues. Germline values: CDR1 SGHDN, CDR2 FVKESK. Trimming shortened V by 0 bases and J by 3 bases, and 8 bases separated the two germline ends. The chain recombines TRBV14 with TRBJ1-2; D is uncertain. Sequencing input: peripheral blood. This TCR was recovered from a man aged 25-45 years with acute or convalescent COVID-19. The CDR3, as DNA: TGTGCCAGCAGCCAAGATTCCCTCTACTATGGCTACACCTTC. Translation gives CASSQDSLYYGYTF.